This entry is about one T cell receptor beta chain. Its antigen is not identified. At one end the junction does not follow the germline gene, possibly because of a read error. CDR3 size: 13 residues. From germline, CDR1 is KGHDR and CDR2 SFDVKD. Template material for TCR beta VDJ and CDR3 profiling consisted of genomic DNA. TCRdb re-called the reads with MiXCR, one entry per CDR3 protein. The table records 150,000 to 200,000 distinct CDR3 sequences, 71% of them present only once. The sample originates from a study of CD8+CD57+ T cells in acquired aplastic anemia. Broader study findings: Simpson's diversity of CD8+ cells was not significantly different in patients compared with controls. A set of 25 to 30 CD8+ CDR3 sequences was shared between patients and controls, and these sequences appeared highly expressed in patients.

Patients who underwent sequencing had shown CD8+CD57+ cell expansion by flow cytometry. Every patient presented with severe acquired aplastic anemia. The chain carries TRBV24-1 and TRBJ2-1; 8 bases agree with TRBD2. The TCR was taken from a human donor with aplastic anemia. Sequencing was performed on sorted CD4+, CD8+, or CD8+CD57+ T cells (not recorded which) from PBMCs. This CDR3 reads CATTGGEYNERFF. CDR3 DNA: TGTGCCACCACGGGAGGGGAGTACAATGAGCGGTTCTTC.